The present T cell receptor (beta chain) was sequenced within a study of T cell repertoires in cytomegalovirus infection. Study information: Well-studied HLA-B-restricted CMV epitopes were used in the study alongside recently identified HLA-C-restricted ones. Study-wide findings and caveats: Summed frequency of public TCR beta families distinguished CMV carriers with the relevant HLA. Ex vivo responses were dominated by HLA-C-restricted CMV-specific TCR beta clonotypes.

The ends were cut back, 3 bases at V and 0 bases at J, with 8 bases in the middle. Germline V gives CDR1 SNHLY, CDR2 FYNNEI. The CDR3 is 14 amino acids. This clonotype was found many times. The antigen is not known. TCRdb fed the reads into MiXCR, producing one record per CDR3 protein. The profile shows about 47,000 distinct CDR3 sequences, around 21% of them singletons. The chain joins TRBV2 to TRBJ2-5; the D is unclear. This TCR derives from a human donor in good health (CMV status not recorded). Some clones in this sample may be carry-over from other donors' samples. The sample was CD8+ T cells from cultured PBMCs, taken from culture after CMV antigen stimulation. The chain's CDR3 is CASSDGRYQETQYF. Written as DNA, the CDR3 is TGTGCCAGCAGTGACGGCCGATACCAAGAGACCCAGTACTTC. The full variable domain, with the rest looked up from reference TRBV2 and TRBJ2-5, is EPEVTQTPSHQVTQMGQEVILRCVPISNHLYFYWYRQILGQKVEFLVSFYNNEISEKSEIFDDQFSVERPDGSNFTLKIRSTKLEDSAMYFCASSDGRYQETQYFGPGTRLLVL.